This TCR beta chain was identified during a study of cytomegalovirus exposure and HLA in healthy donors. Regarding the study as a whole: Later analysis identified several of the most significant clusters that appeared linked to common viral pathogens. Versus the roughly 700-donor mean, an Asian-associated ancestry cluster reportedly showed fewer N-insertions in a later analysis. Later on, a genetic analysis was performed. It linked a missense variant in DCLRE1C with V- and J-gene trimming of TCR beta.

60 Vbeta and 13 Jbeta primers were used in PCR. Sequencing used immunoSEQ multiplex PCR; TCRdb keeps in-frame clones, though not all of them. The table lists over 200,000 clones. On this clone: Its antigen is unidentified.

The sequence was obtained from a woman aged 25 to 39 in good health and CMV-seropositive. The source material was PBMCs.

Here the CDR3 reads CASSLYRVNTEAFF. The DNA of the CDR3 is TGTGCCAGCAGCTTATACAGGGTGAACACTGAAGCTTTCTTT. The chain couples TRBV7-8 to TRBJ1-1; possibly TRBD1 for D (6 bases). The CDR3 is 14 residues long. V was clipped by 2 bases and J by 0 bases, with 7 bases between them. Germline CDR1 and CDR2: SGHVS and FQNEAQ. The entire variable domain, with the rest obtained from reference TRBV7-8 and TRBJ1-1, is as follows: GAGVSQSPRYKVAKRGQDVALRCDPISGHVSLFWYQQALGQGPEFLTYFQNEAQLDKSGLPSDRFFAERPEGSVSTLKIQRTQQEDSAVYLCASSLYRVNTEAFFGQGTRLTVV.